This passage covers 4 T cell receptor beta chains from one sample sequenced in a study of CD8+CD57+ T cells in acquired aplastic anemia. CDR3 and TCR beta VDJ profiling relied on a genomic DNA template. A single record per CDR3 protein comes from TCRdb applying MiXCR to the reads. The sample has roughly 160,000 distinct CDR3 sequences; 55% to 75% are singletons. The sequencing input was sorted CD4+, CD8+, or CD8+CD57+ T cells (not recorded which) from PBMCs. The receptors were gathered from a human donor in good health.

The chain combines TRBV20-1 with TRBJ2-7; 11 bases agree with TRBD2. V dropped 5 bases and J dropped 7; count of bases not matched to a gene: 7. This CDR3 spans 13 amino acids. Germline CDR1 reads DFQATT; CDR2 reads SNEGSKA (reference sequence). CDR3 residues: CSAVTSGSIEQYF. The CDR3, as DNA: TGCAGTGCTGTTACTAGCGGGAGTATTGAGCAGTACTTC.

The table lists this clonotype with many counts. The chain combines TRBV9 with TRBJ2-7; D assignment may be TRBD1 or TRBD2 (5 bases each). V was pared by 4 bases and J by 4 bases, with 15 bases between. Looked up from germline, CDR1 is SGDLS and CDR2 is YYNGEE. The CDR3 is made up of 14 amino acids. CDR3: CASSPSTSGYEQYF. The CDR3 DNA reads TGTGCCAGCAGCCCTAGCACCTCAGGGTACGAGCAGTACTTC.

The rearrangement joins TRBV19 to TRBJ2-2; TRBD1 might be the D (6 bases). The germline V gene encodes CDR1 LNHDA and CDR2 SQIVND (reference sequence). V was clipped by 3 bases and J by 3 bases, with 14 bases between them. This CDR3 region has 16 residues. CDR3 nucleotides: TGTGCCAGTAGTATCCCAGGGGCGGCGGACACCGGGGAGCTGTTTTTT. Translation gives CASSIPGAADTGELFF. The full variable domain, with the rest looked up from reference TRBV19 and TRBJ2-2, is DGGITQSPKYLFRKEGQNVTLSCEQNLNHDAMYWYRQDPGQGLRLIYYSQIVNDFQKGDIAEGYSVSREKKESFPLTVTSAQKNPTAFYLCASSIPGAADTGELFFGEGSRLTVL.

V is TRBV20-1 and J is TRBJ2-7; D may be TRBD1 (6 bases). CDR1 is DFQATT and CDR2 is SNEGSKA in the germline V gene (reference sequence). The germline V and J ends were trimmed by 0 bases and 6 bases, with 15 bases remaining between them. The CDR3 runs 14 residues. The chain's CDR3 is CSARDRRGEVEQYF. The CDR3 coding sequence is TGCAGTGCTAGAGATCGCAGGGGAGAGGTCGAGCAGTACTTC.